This TCR beta chain appears in the sequencing data of a study of shared clonotypes between healthy human individuals. This CDR3 region has 15 residues. CDR1 and CDR2 from the germline V gene are MNHEY and SMNVEV (reference sequence). Trimming removed 3 bases from V and 2 bases from J, with 10 bases in between. This clone appeared a single time. The target antigen is unknown. Study-wide results and limits: Generally, estimated richness proved larger in naive subsets than it did in memory subsets. Several donors held about 4.6% of naive CD4 clonotypes in common.

The protocol was immunoSEQ multiplex PCR, while the TCRdb copy is restricted to in-frame clones and leaves out a portion. The sample holds approximately 2,200,000 clones, approximately 94% seen once. Naivety among CD8 cells was defined by CD45RO negativity and positive CCR7 selection, thereby excluding terminally differentiated effector memory CD45RA+ cells. This chain uses TRBV27 with TRBJ2-2, with D uncertain. The TCR originated in a man younger than 30 in good health. Some clones in this sample may be carry-over from other donors' samples. Material: naive CD8+ T cells from PBMCs. This CDR3 reads CASSFLVGNTGELFF. DNA of the CDR3: TGTGCCAGCAGTTTTTTGGTGGGAAACACCGGGGAGCTGTTTTTT.